The clone carrying this T cell receptor beta chain was counted ten times or more. Its antigen is as yet unknown. CDR3 length equals 14 residues. Per germline, CDR1 SEHNR and CDR2 FQNEAQ (reference sequence). V lost 5 bases, J lost 5 bases, and 13 bases lay in between. The sample originates from a study of T cells in Graves' hyperthyroidism and ophthalmopathy. Study-level findings and limits: Ophthalmopathy was predicted by the model a median of roughly 6.6 months ahead of onset. The majority of expanded thyroid clonotypes above 0.001 also appeared in blood.

Amplification of TCR beta CDR3 regions used RNA as the template. Carried out on the TCR CDR3, a first-round RT-PCR used the HTBI primer set. One entry per CDR3 protein results from TCRdb running MiXCR on the multiplex PCR reads. The table records around 400,000 distinct CDR3 sequences, about 13% of them present only once. In making diagnoses, clinical symptoms, serum thyroxine and TRAb, thyroid ultrasound and orbital computed tomography were all used. PBMCs were sourced from over 8.5 ml fresh peripheral blood. The clonotype comes from a woman aged 18-29 years with Graves' hyperthyroidism. The sequenced sample consisted of blood. The chain uses TRBV7-9 and TRBJ2-1, with D uncertain. CDR3 region: CASSLVGFDNEQFF. The CDR3, as DNA: TGTGCCAGCAGCCTTGTCGGGTTTGACAATGAGCAGTTCTTC.